Presented here are 24 T cell receptor beta chains from one specimen sequenced in a study of control samples from healthy donors and cancer patients. Clones were sequenced by immunoSEQ multiplex PCR, and TCRdb holds only the in-frame ones, with some missing. Among roughly 200,000 clones, about nine tenths were seen once, and the ten largest hold approximately 1.8%. The sequencing input was blood. Receptors were obtained from a man aged 30 to 45 in good health.

The chain has TRBV5-1 and TRBJ2-7; 15 bases align to TRBD2. There are 18 residues in the CDR3. Germline CDR1 is SGHRS and CDR2 is YFSETQ. V lost 4 bases, J lost 2 bases, and 10 bases stayed unmatched. The CDR3 sequence: CASSHQSRTSGGAYEQYF. CDR3 DNA: TGCGCCAGCAGCCACCAATCCCGGACTAGCGGGGGGGCCTACGAGCAGTACTTC.

The V and J genes are TRBV9 and TRBJ2-1, with 10 bases matching TRBD2. The CDR3 is 16 residues long. Germline V gives CDR1 SGDLS, CDR2 YYNGEE. V was pared by 4 bases and J by 1 base, with 5 bases of the junction left unmatched. CDR3 in amino acids: CASSRIAGGSYNEQFF. DNA for the CDR3: TGTGCCAGCAGCAGGATAGCGGGGGGATCCTACAATGAGCAGTTCTTC. Full variable domain (outside the CDR3, taken from reference TRBV9 and TRBJ2-1): DSGVTQTPKHLITATGQRVTLRCSPRSGDLSVYWYQQSLDQGLQFLIQYYNGEERAKGNILERFSAQQFPDLHSELNLSSLELGDSALYFCASSRIAGGSYNEQFFGPGTRLTVL.

The V call is TRBV6-5, the J call TRBJ2-1, with 8 positions matching TRBD1. V lost 5 bases to trimming and J lost 8 bases; unmatched junction nucleotides: 11. This CDR3 is 15 amino acids long. The germline V gene encodes CDR1 MNHEY and CDR2 SVGAGI. Here the CDR3 reads CASSRDRLLGDEQFF. The DNA of the CDR3 is TGTGCCAGCAGTAGGGACAGGCTTTTAGGCGATGAGCAGTTCTTC.

The chain is built from TRBV19 and TRBJ1-5; the D gene is possibly TRBD1 (6 bases). This CDR3 has 18 residues. The V end was cut by 1 base, the J end by 0 bases, with 16 bases between. The germline V gene has CDR1 LNHDA and CDR2 SQIVND (reference sequence). The CDR3 loop is CASSIVGTGYGSNQPQHF. CDR3 DNA sequence: TGTGCCAGTAGTATAGTCGGAACAGGGTATGGTAGCAATCAGCCCCAGCATTTT.

The chain has TRBV7-3 and TRBJ1-1; maybe TRBD1 (6 bases). Germline V gene lookup returns CDR1 SGHTA and CDR2 FQGTGA. The CDR3 is 13 amino acids. Between the trimmed V and J ends, which lost 6 bases and 6 bases, there was a span of 14 bases. CDR3 nucleotide sequence: TGTGCCAGCAGTTATAGGGGGATGCCTGAAGCTTTCTTT. Residues: CASSYRGMPEAFF.

The chain uses TRBV19 and TRBJ1-5, with a tentative D call TRBD1 (5 bases). V lost 5 bases, J lost 7 bases, and 15 bases lay in between. This CDR3 is 14 amino acids long. The V gene's germline CDR1 is LNHDA and CDR2 SQIVND (reference sequence). This chain's CDR3 is CASSYDSRGQPQHF. CDR3 nucleotides: TGTGCCAGTAGTTACGACAGCCGTGGACAGCCCCAGCATTTT.

V usage is TRBV7-9 and J usage is TRBJ2-7; 7 bases are shared with TRBD2. Germline V CDR1 and CDR2: SEHNR, FQNEAQ (reference sequence). Trimming took 1 base from V and 7 from J; bases not matched to a gene: 16. This CDR3 contains 17 residues. CDR3 bases: TGTGCCAGCAGCTTAGGGGAGACTCCGGGAGGAGTGGGAGAGCAGTACTTC. Residues: CASSLGETPGGVGEQYF.

Only one count was recorded for this clone. The chain is built from TRBV6-1 and TRBJ2-1; the match to TRBD1 covers 7 bases. This CDR3 region has 16 residues. V shed 4 bases and J 0 bases; nucleotides not matched to a gene: 6. Germline V gives CDR1 MNHNS, CDR2 SASEGT. CDR3 protein: CASSAFTGVSYNEQFF. CDR3 bases: TGTGCCAGCAGTGCCTTTACAGGGGTCTCCTACAATGAGCAGTTCTTC.

This clone was seen once. In DNA form, the CDR3 reads TGTGCCAGCAGTCAACAGGGGCCTGGAAACACCATATATTTT. Protein: CASSQQGPGNTIYF. V is TRBV6-5 and J is TRBJ1-3; TRBD1 matches at 7 bases. The CDR3 consists of 14 residues. The V gene end was trimmed by 5 bases and the J gene end by 2 bases; junction bases not matched to a gene: 3. CDR1 is MNHEY and CDR2 is SVGAGI in the germline V gene.

The chain joins TRBV6-2 or TRBV6-3 to TRBJ2-7; the match to TRBD1 covers 7 bases. The CDR3 spans 16 residues. In germline, CDR1 is MNHEY, CDR2 SVGEGT. V was pared by 2 bases and J by 0 bases, with 7 bases of the junction left unmatched. The CDR3 sequence: CASSYLRQGLSYEQYF. The CDR3 DNA reads as TGTGCCAGCAGTTACCTTCGACAGGGCCTCTCCTACGAGCAGTACTTC.

V is TRBV3-1 (or the pseudogene TRBV3-2) and J is TRBJ1-1, with 8 bases identical to TRBD1. This CDR3 has 12 residues. Germline V gives CDR1 LGHDT, CDR2 YNNKEL (reference sequence). V lost 8 bases to trimming and J lost 5 bases; unmatched junction nucleotides: 4. This CDR3 reads CASGQGRTEAFF. The CDR3 bases are TGTGCCAGCGGACAGGGTAGAACTGAAGCTTTCTTT.

The chain employs TRBV5-6 and TRBJ1-2, with D unresolved. Per the germline V gene, CDR1 is SGHDT and CDR2 is YYEEEE. The CDR3 has 15 amino acids. V dropped 3 bases and J dropped 8 bases, with 20 bases sitting between them. CDR3 amino acids: CASSSFPGPTQGYTF. The CDR3 region has the DNA TGTGCCAGCAGCTCGTTTCCCGGGCCCACTCAGGGCTACACCTTC.

The V call is TRBV5-1, the J call TRBJ1-2, with 8 nucleotides matching TRBD1. Losses at the gene ends were 0 bases for V and 2 bases for J; bases not matched to a gene: 9. Germline V CDR1 and CDR2: SGHRS, YFSETQ. This CDR3 is 17 amino acids long. CDR3 region: CASSLGGSGGSNYGYTF. In nucleotides, the CDR3 is TGCGCCAGCAGCTTGGGAGGCTCAGGGGGCTCCAACTATGGCTACACCTTC.

This chain uses TRBV30 with TRBJ1-3; 7 bases match TRBD1. Unmatched junction bases numbered 6, after V lost 1 base and J lost 3 bases. The length of the CDR3 is 15 residues. Looked up from germline, CDR1 is GTSNPN and CDR2 is SVGIG (reference sequence). Written as DNA, the CDR3 is TGTGCCTGGAGTGAGCCAGGGGGTTTTGGAAACACCATATATTTT. It is translated as CAWSEPGGFGNTIYF.

The rearrangement joins TRBV2 to TRBJ2-7; D is unresolved. This CDR3 has 14 residues. V lost 2 bases to trimming and J lost 5 bases, with 13 bases between them. Germline V gene data show CDR1 as SNHLY and CDR2 as FYNNEI. CDR3 nucleotides: TGTGCCAGCAGTGAAACAGACGCTTTGGACGAGCAGTACTTC. Its protein product is CASSETDALDEQYF. Based on the CDR3 plus reference TRBV2 and TRBJ2-7, the full variable domain is EPEVTQTPSHQVTQMGQEVILRCVPISNHLYFYWYRQILGQKVEFLVSFYNNEISEKSEIFDDQFSVERPDGSNFTLKIRSTKLEDSAMYFCASSETDALDEQYFGPGTRLTVT.

The J gene is TRBJ1-2, the V gene TRBV30; 10 bases agree with TRBD1. Germline lookup yields CDR1 GTSNPN and CDR2 SVGIG (reference sequence). The CDR3 consists of 19 residues. With V trimmed by 2 bases and J by 5 bases, 20 bases remained unmatched. In DNA, the CDR3 is TGTGCCTGGAGTCTCATGGGGGTGGGACAGGGGCCGAGAGCGTATGGCTACACCTTC. Translation gives CAWSLMGVGQGPRAYGYTF.

The genes are TRBV6-2 or TRBV6-3 and TRBJ1-3; D is perhaps TRBD1 (5 bases). CDR1 is MNHEY, CDR2 SVGEGT, per germline. CDR3 length equals 15 residues. V was shortened by 2 bases and J by 2 bases, with 10 bases between the two germline ends. CDR3 DNA sequence: TGTGCCAGCAGTTACCGGAGGGGTCCTGGAAACACCATATATTTT. Translated, it gives CASSYRRGPGNTIYF.

The CDR3 DNA reads as TGTGCCAGCAGCCCCGGGGTAGCGGCTTACAATGAGCAGTTCTTC. Translation: CASSPGVAAYNEQFF. The J gene is TRBJ2-1, the V gene TRBV5-8; D is perhaps TRBD2 (6 bases). Germline assignment: CDR1 SGHTS and CDR2 YDEGEE. The CDR3 has 15 residues. V was clipped by 4 bases and J by 4 bases, with 15 bases between them.

V gene TRBV13 combines with J gene TRBJ1-1; 8 positions match TRBD1. V dropped 5 bases and J dropped 0; count of bases not matched to a gene: 5. The CDR3 is 15 amino acids. Germline V gene data show CDR1 as PRHDT and CDR2 as FYEKMQ (reference sequence). DNA for the CDR3: TGTGCCAGCAGCACCCAGGGGGCCCTGAACACTGAAGCTTTCTTT. Its protein product is CASSTQGALNTEAFF.

This clone showed up just a few times. The V gene is TRBV14, the J gene TRBJ1-1, with D possibly being TRBD1 (6 bases). CDR3 size: 12 residues. Deletions cut 4 bases from V and 7 bases from J, with 10 bases between. From germline, CDR1 is SGHDN and CDR2 FVKESK. CDR3 sequence (DNA): TGTGCCAGCAGCCCACAGGGTTATGAAGCTTTCTTT. It yields the protein CASSPQGYEAFF.

The V gene is TRBV4-1, the J gene TRBJ1-3; D is perhaps TRBD1 (6 bases). V lost 2 bases, J lost 0 bases, and 14 bases lay in between. The CDR3 totals 17 residues. Germline CDR1 reads MGHRA; CDR2 reads YSYEKL. Written as DNA, the CDR3 is TGCGCCAGCAGCCAAAGGGCAGGGGCGAGCTCTGGAAACACCATATATTTT. Residues: CASSQRAGASSGNTIYF.

This sequence joins TRBV3-1 (or the pseudogene TRBV3-2) and TRBJ1-2; D remains unclear. Per germline, CDR1 LGHDT and CDR2 YNNKEL (reference sequence). V lost 3 bases, J lost 6 bases, and 17 bases lay in between. This CDR3 is built from 15 residues. The CDR3 here is CASSHESARGNGYTF. The DNA for the CDR3 is TGTGCCAGCAGCCATGAAAGTGCCAGAGGCAATGGCTACACCTTC.

This clone was seen once. The rearrangement joins TRBV11-2 to TRBJ1-2; no reliable D call. Germline CDR1 and CDR2: SGHAT and FQNNGV. The V gene lost 4 bases and the J gene lost 4 bases, with 16 bases spanning the gap. The CDR3 is 15 amino acids. The CDR3 sequence: CASSWNRLAAYGYTF. The CDR3 bases are TGTGCCAGCAGCTGGAACCGTTTGGCGGCCTATGGCTACACCTTC.

The chain employs TRBV12-5 and TRBJ1-5, with D possibly TRBD1 on 6 matching bases. V lost 6 bases, J lost 6 bases, and 15 bases lay in between. The CDR3 length is 14 residues. Germline assignment: CDR1 LGHNT and CDR2 FRNRAP. The CDR3 DNA sequence: TGTGCTAGTGGCCCCGCTACAGGGATTCAGCCCCAGCATTTT. It translates to CASGPATGIQPQHF.